This T cell receptor beta chain was identified during a study of identifying expanded T cells in peripheral blood. The junction had 3 bases not matched to a gene; V was cut back by 4 bases and J by 4 bases. Germline CDR1 and CDR2: MNHEY and SMNVEV (reference sequence). The CDR3 is 15 residues long. No infections or other immune events were documented during collection. In regard to this clone: The antigen remains undetermined.

The protocol was immunoSEQ multiplex PCR, while the TCRdb copy is restricted to in-frame clones and leaves out a portion. The sample holds around 130,000 clones; 86% are singletons and the top ten take more than 7%. Study results and caveats: Clone count variance between approximately two-week samples rose with total template count. Differentially abundant clones: around 1.1 between replicates, 16.4 at roughly 15 days, roughly 18 at four.

The V and J genes are TRBV27 and TRBJ2-1; 11 positions match TRBD2. Sequenced input: blood. The receptor was derived from a person aged 18 to 70 in good health. The CDR3 DNA reads as TGTGCCAGCAGTTCACTAGCGGGGGTATACAATGAGCAGTTCTTC. As protein: CASSSLAGVYNEQFF.